The rows below give T cell receptor beta chains drawn from one sample of a study of cytomegalovirus exposure and HLA in healthy donors. The data were produced by immunoSEQ multiplex PCR, yet TCRdb's version contains in-frame clones alone and is incomplete. This table holds under 100,000 clones, over 75% found once. Sequencing used PBMCs. These receptors were collected from a human donor in good health. The CDR3 runs from the conserved cysteine through the conserved F or W. Fields, in order: V gene, D gene, clone size, J gene, CDR3 protein, CDR3 DNA. The D gene is left open where the match is weak. Not every row has a clone size; where given, it reads once, few, many or a size class.

V gene: TRBV2
D gene: .
clone size: .
J gene: TRBJ1-4
CDR3 protein: CASRRGQPNEKLFF
CDR3 DNA: TGTGCCAGCAGGAGGGGACAACCTAATGAAAAACTGTTTTTT

V gene: TRBV13
D gene: TRBD1
clone size: .
J gene: TRBJ1-4
CDR3 protein: CASSSFGQGNEKLFF
CDR3 DNA: TGTGCCAGCAGCTCCTTCGGACAGGGTAATGAAAAACTGTTTTTT

V gene: TRBV13
D gene: .
clone size: .
J gene: TRBJ2-7
CDR3 protein: CASSLVQGTSYEQYF
CDR3 DNA: TGTGCCAGCAGCTTAGTCCAGGGCACTTCCTACGAGCAGTACTTC

V gene: TRBV5-1
D gene: .
clone size: .
J gene: TRBJ2-7
CDR3 protein: CASSLGSAVVYEQYF
CDR3 DNA: TGCGCCAGCAGCTTGGGGTCAGCGGTCGTCTACGAGCAGTACTTC

V gene: TRBV14
D gene: .
clone size: .
J gene: TRBJ1-1
CDR3 protein: CASSQVRYTEAFF
CDR3 DNA: TGTGCCAGCAGCCAAGTGCGGTACACTGAAGCTTTCTTT

V gene: TRBV6-1
D gene: TRBD1
clone size: .
J gene: TRBJ1-1
CDR3 protein: CASSELQGRGTEAFF
CDR3 DNA: TGTGCCAGCAGTGAACTACAGGGGCGAGGCACTGAAGCTTTCTTT

V gene: TRBV5-6
D gene: TRBD2
clone size: .
J gene: TRBJ2-7
CDR3 protein: CASSLRGLAGYYSYEQYF
CDR3 DNA: TGTGCCAGCAGCCTCCGCGGACTAGCGGGGTACTACTCCTACGAGCAGTACTTC

V gene: TRBV5-4
D gene: TRBD1
clone size: .
J gene: TRBJ1-1
CDR3 protein: CASSFDRDTEAFF
CDR3 DNA: TGTGCCAGCAGCTTCGACAGGGACACTGAAGCTTTCTTT

V gene: TRBV5-6
D gene: TRBD1
clone size: .
J gene: TRBJ1-4
CDR3 protein: CASSQTDRATNEKLFF
CDR3 DNA: TGTGCCAGCAGCCAAACGGACAGGGCAACTAATGAAAAACTGTTTTTT

V gene: TRBV2
D gene: .
clone size: .
J gene: TRBJ1-4
CDR3 protein: CASSVTFATNEKLFF
CDR3 DNA: TGTGCCAGCAGTGTAACTTTTGCAACTAATGAAAAACTGTTTTTT

V gene: TRBV6-5
D gene: .
clone size: .
J gene: TRBJ2-6
CDR3 protein: CASSYRGSGANVLPF
CDR3 DNA: TGTGCCAGCAGTTACAGGGGCTCTGGGGCCAACGTCCTGCCTTTC

V gene: TRBV5-1
D gene: .
clone size: once
J gene: TRBJ1-3
CDR3 protein: CASSFGDSSGNTIYF
CDR3 DNA: TGCGCCAGCAGCTTTGGAGATTCCTCTGGAAACACCATATATTTT

V gene: TRBV4-3
D gene: TRBD2
clone size: .
J gene: TRBJ2-5
CDR3 protein: CASSQEAGLARGIETQYF
CDR3 DNA: TGCGCCAGCAGCCAAGAAGCGGGACTAGCTAGGGGAATAGAGACCCAGTACTTC

V gene: TRBV6-5
D gene: .
clone size: .
J gene: TRBJ1-6
CDR3 protein: CASSYQGPNSPLHF
CDR3 DNA: TGTGCCAGCAGTTATCAGGGGCCTAATTCACCCCTCCACTTT

V gene: TRBV29-1
D gene: .
clone size: .
J gene: TRBJ1-1
CDR3 protein: CSVGKVQGMNTEAFF
CDR3 DNA: TGCAGCGTGGGGAAAGTACAGGGCATGAACACTGAAGCTTTCTTT

V gene: TRBV27
D gene: .
clone size: .
J gene: TRBJ2-5
CDR3 protein: CASSLFYGETQYF
CDR3 DNA: TGTGCCAGCAGTTTGTTCTATGGAGAGACCCAGTACTTC

V gene: TRBV6-6
D gene: TRBD1
clone size: once
J gene: TRBJ2-1
CDR3 protein: CASSPGQGHNEQFF
CDR3 DNA: TGTGCCAGCAGTCCGGGACAGGGACACAATGAGCAGTTCTTC

V gene: TRBV7-9
D gene: TRBD2
clone size: .
J gene: TRBJ2-2
CDR3 protein: CASNALAGGLENTGELFF
CDR3 DNA: TGTGCCAGCAATGCCCTCGCTGGGGGACTAGAGAACACCGGGGAGCTGTTTTTT

V gene: TRBV2
D gene: TRBD1
clone size: .
J gene: TRBJ1-5
CDR3 protein: CASKRQGDQPQHF
CDR3 DNA: TGTGCCAGCAAGCGTCAGGGGGATCAGCCCCAGCATTTT

V gene: TRBV6-5
D gene: TRBD1
clone size: .
J gene: TRBJ1-1
CDR3 protein: CASSYQGGMNTEAFF
CDR3 DNA: TGTGCCAGCAGTTATCAAGGGGGCATGAACACTGAAGCTTTCTTT

V gene: TRBV30
D gene: .
clone size: once
J gene: TRBJ2-2
CDR3 protein: CAWRVENTGELFF
CDR3 DNA: TGTGCCTGGAGGGTAGAGAACACCGGGGAGCTGTTTTTT

V gene: TRBV5-4
D gene: TRBD1
clone size: .
J gene: TRBJ2-5
CDR3 protein: CASSRDRGETQYF
CDR3 DNA: TGTGCCAGCAGCCGAGACAGGGGGGAGACCCAGTACTTC

V gene: TRBV7-2
D gene: TRBD2
clone size: .
J gene: TRBJ2-3
CDR3 protein: CASSLFTSGGTSTDTQYF
CDR3 DNA: TGTGCCAGCAGCTTATTTACTAGCGGGGGGACTAGCACAGATACGCAGTATTTT

V gene: TRBV7-2
D gene: TRBD2
clone size: .
J gene: TRBJ2-5
CDR3 protein: CASTLEGLAGETQYF
CDR3 DNA: TGTGCCAGCACCCTAGAGGGACTAGCGGGAGAGACCCAGTACTTC

V gene: TRBV11-2
D gene: TRBD2
clone size: .
J gene: TRBJ2-5
CDR3 protein: CASSTSRTSGDEETQYF
CDR3 DNA: TGTGCCAGCAGCACTTCACGGACTAGCGGAGACGAAGAGACCCAGTACTTC

V gene: TRBV9
D gene: .
clone size: .
J gene: TRBJ1-3
CDR3 protein: CASSVATGNTIYF
CDR3 DNA: TGTGCCAGCAGCGTAGCTACGGGAAACACCATATATTTT

V gene: TRBV9
D gene: .
clone size: .
J gene: TRBJ2-5
CDR3 protein: CASSAGTTKETQYF
CDR3 DNA: TGTGCCAGCAGCGCCGGGACAACAAAAGAGACCCAGTACTTC

V gene: TRBV7-2
D gene: .
clone size: .
J gene: TRBJ1-2
CDR3 protein: CASSLSGANYGYTF
CDR3 DNA: TGTGCCAGCAGCTTAAGTGGGGCAAACTATGGCTACACCTTC

V gene: TRBV6-6
D gene: .
clone size: .
J gene: TRBJ1-5
CDR3 protein: CASIRGSNQPQHF
CDR3 DNA: TGTGCCAGCATAAGGGGGAGCAATCAGCCCCAGCATTTT

V gene: TRBV2
D gene: .
clone size: .
J gene: TRBJ1-6
CDR3 protein: CASSERDMGDSPLNF
CDR3 DNA: TGTGCCAGCAGCGAAAGGGACATGGGAGATTCACCCCTCAACTTT

V gene: TRBV6-1
D gene: .
clone size: .
J gene: TRBJ1-2
CDR3 protein: CASSKTVWGYTF
CDR3 DNA: TGTGCCAGCAGTAAAACAGTTTGGGGCTACACCTTC

V gene: TRBV7-8
D gene: .
clone size: few
J gene: TRBJ1-4
CDR3 protein: CASSMLGSTNEKLFF
CDR3 DNA: TGTGCCAGCAGCATGCTAGGATCAACTAATGAAAAACTGTTTTTT

V gene: TRBV13
D gene: .
clone size: once
J gene: TRBJ1-2
CDR3 protein: CASSLGGNGDYGYTF
CDR3 DNA: TGTGCCAGCAGCTTAGGCGGGAATGGGGACTATGGCTACACCTTC

V gene: TRBV6-1
D gene: TRBD1
clone size: .
J gene: TRBJ2-1
CDR3 protein: CASWTGVWQFF
CDR3 DNA: TGTGCCAGTTGGACAGGGGTCTGGCAGTTCTTC

V gene: TRBV7-9
D gene: TRBD1
clone size: .
J gene: TRBJ2-7
CDR3 protein: CASSSGQESYEQYF
CDR3 DNA: TGTGCCAGCAGCTCCGGACAGGAGTCCTACGAGCAGTACTTC

V gene: TRBV29-1
D gene: TRBD1
clone size: once
J gene: TRBJ2-1
CDR3 protein: CSEGAGPEQFF
CDR3 DNA: TGCAGCGAGGGGGCCGGGCCTGAGCAGTTCTTC

V gene: TRBV11-3
D gene: .
clone size: .
J gene: TRBJ1-1
CDR3 protein: CASSLTGMSTSDREAFF
CDR3 DNA: TGTGCCAGCAGCTTAACCGGCATGTCGACCTCCGACAGAGAAGCTTTCTTT

V gene: TRBV19
D gene: TRBD1
clone size: .
J gene: TRBJ1-5
CDR3 protein: CASSLDREGNQPQHF
CDR3 DNA: TGTGCCAGTAGTTTAGACAGGGAGGGGAATCAGCCCCAGCATTTT

V gene: TRBV6-5
D gene: TRBD2
clone size: .
J gene: TRBJ2-1
CDR3 protein: CASSYREGPFDEQFF
CDR3 DNA: TGTGCCAGCAGTTACCGGGAGGGGCCTTTCGATGAGCAGTTCTTC

V gene: TRBV14
D gene: TRBD1
clone size: .
J gene: TRBJ1-1
CDR3 protein: CASSQSTGMTNTEAFF
CDR3 DNA: TGTGCCAGCAGCCAATCGACAGGGATGACGAACACTGAAGCTTTCTTT

V gene: TRBV10-1
D gene: .
clone size: .
J gene: TRBJ1-1
CDR3 protein: CASSKTRDYTEAFF
CDR3 DNA: TGCGCCAGCAGTAAAACCCGGGATTACACTGAAGCTTTCTTT

V gene: TRBV14
D gene: TRBD1
clone size: .
J gene: TRBJ1-2
CDR3 protein: CASSALGRTGPGSYGYTF
CDR3 DNA: TGTGCCAGCAGTGCTCTCGGGCGGACAGGGCCAGGATCCTATGGCTACACCTTC

V gene: TRBV19
D gene: TRBD2
clone size: .
J gene: TRBJ2-2
CDR3 protein: CASNIAGGPSTGELFF
CDR3 DNA: TGTGCCAGTAATATAGCGGGGGGGCCTTCCACCGGGGAGCTGTTTTTT

V gene: TRBV4-1
D gene: .
clone size: .
J gene: TRBJ1-1
CDR3 protein: CASSQGKNTEAFF
CDR3 DNA: TGCGCCAGCAGCCAGGGCAAGAACACTGAAGCTTTCTTT

V gene: TRBV6-6
D gene: TRBD1
clone size: few
J gene: TRBJ1-2
CDR3 protein: CASSYQGGEGYGYTF
CDR3 DNA: TGTGCCAGCAGCTACCAGGGGGGTGAAGGCTATGGCTACACCTTC

V gene: TRBV27
D gene: TRBD1
clone size: .
J gene: TRBJ1-1
CDR3 protein: CASSLHRGQNTEAFF
CDR3 DNA: TGTGCCAGCAGTTTACACAGGGGACAGAACACTGAAGCTTTCTTT

V gene: TRBV2
D gene: TRBD2
clone size: few
J gene: TRBJ2-7
CDR3 protein: CASSELGGSYEQYF
CDR3 DNA: TGTGCCAGCAGTGAATTGGGGGGGTCCTACGAGCAGTACTTC